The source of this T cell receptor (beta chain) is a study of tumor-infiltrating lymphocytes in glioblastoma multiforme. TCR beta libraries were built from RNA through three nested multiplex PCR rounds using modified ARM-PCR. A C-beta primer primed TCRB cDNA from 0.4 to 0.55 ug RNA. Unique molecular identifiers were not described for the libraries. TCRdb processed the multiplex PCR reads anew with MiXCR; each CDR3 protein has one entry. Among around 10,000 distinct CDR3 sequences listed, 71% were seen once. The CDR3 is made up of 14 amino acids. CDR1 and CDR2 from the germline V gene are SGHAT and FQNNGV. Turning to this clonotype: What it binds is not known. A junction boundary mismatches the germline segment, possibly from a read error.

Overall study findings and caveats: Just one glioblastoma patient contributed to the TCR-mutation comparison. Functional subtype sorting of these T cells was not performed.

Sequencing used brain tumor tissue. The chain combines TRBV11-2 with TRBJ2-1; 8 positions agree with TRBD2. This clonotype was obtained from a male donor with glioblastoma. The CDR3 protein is CASSLAGQANEQFF. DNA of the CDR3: TGTGCCAGCAGTTTAGCGGGACAAGCAAATGAGCAGTTCTTC. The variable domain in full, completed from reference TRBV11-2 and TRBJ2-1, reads EAGVAQSPRYKIIEKRQSVAFWCNPISGHATLYWYQQILGQGPKLLIQFQNNGVVDDSQLPKDRFSAERLKGVDSTLKIQPAKLEDSAVYLCASSLAGQANEQFFGPGTRLTVL.